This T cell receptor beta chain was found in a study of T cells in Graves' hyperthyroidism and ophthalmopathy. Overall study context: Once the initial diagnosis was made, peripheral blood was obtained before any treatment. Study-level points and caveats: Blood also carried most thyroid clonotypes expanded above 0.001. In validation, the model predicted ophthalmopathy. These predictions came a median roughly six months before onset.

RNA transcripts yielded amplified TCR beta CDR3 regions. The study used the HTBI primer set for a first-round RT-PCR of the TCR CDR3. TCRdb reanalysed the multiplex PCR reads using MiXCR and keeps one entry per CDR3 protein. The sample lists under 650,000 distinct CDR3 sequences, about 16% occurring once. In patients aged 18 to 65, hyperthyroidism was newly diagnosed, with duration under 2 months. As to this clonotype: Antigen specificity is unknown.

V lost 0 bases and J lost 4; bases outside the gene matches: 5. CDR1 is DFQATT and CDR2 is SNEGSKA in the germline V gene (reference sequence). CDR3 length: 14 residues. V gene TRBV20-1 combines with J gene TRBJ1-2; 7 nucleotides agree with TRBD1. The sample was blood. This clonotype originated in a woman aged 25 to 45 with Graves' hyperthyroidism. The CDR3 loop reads CSARDRDSSYGYTF. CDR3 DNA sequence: TGCAGTGCTAGAGACAGGGACAGTTCCTATGGCTACACCTTC.